Listed here is a single T cell receptor (beta chain). Its cognate antigen is unknown. This record belongs to a study of shared clonotypes between healthy human individuals. Looking at the study overall: Used for every donor were three CD4 naive, three CD4 memory, two CD8 naive and one CD8 memory plate. Study results and caveats: Clonotype sharing levels among donors were expected to vary with sequencing depth. The low donor count limited represented genetic and exposure-history diversity.

CDR3 length: 15 residues. CDR1 is GTSNPN, CDR2 SVGIG, per germline (reference sequence). V lost 0 bases and J lost 5, with 14 bases in between. As processed by the authors: Owing to the provision of junction-only sequences devoid of quality scores by immunoSEQ, filtering differed. Assay: immunoSEQ multiplex PCR; the TCRdb copy retains only in-frame clones and omits some. V and J calls and clone size are those listed in that table; D and trimming were worked out from the DNA. Among roughly 2.4 million clones listed, approximately 94% were seen once. This chain uses TRBV30 with TRBJ2-1; tentatively, D is TRBD2 (6 bases). Sample: naive CD4+ T cells sorted from blood. The subset was: CD45RA+ positively selected. This clonotype was obtained from a man younger than 35 in good health. CDR3 loop: CAWSVSRGVNNEQFF. As DNA, the CDR3 is TGTGCCTGGAGTGTCTCGCGCGGGGTGAACAATGAGCAGTTCTTC.